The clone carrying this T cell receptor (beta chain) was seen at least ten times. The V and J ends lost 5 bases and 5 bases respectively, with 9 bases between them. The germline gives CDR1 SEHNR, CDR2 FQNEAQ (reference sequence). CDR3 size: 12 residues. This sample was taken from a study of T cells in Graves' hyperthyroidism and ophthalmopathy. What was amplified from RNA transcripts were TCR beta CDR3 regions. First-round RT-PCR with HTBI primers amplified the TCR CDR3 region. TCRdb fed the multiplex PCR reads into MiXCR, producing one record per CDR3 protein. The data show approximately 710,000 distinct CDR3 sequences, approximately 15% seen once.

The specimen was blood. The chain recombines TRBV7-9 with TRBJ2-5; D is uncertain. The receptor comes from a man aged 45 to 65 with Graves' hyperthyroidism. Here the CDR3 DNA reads TGTGCCAGCAGCCGGACCGTGGAGACCCAGTACTTC. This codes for CASSRTVETQYF.